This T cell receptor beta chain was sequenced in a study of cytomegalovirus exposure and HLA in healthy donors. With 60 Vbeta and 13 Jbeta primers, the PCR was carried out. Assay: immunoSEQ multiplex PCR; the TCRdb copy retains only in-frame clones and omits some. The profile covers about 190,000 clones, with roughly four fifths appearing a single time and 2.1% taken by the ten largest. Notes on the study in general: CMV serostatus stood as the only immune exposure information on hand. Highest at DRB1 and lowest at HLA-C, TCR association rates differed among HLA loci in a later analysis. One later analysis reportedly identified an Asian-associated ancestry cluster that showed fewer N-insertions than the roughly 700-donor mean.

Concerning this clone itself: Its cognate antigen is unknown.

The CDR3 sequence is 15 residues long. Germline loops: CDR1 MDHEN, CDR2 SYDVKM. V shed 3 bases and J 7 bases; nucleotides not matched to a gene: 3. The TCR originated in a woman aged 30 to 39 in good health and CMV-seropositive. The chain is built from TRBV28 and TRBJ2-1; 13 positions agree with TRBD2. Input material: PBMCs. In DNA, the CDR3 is TGTGCCAGCAGTTTCGTGACTAGCGGGAGGAATGAGCAGTTCTTC. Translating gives CASSFVTSGRNEQFF.